This T cell receptor beta chain was captured in a study of cytomegalovirus exposure and HLA in healthy donors. This CDR3 is built from 15 residues. Looked up from germline, CDR1 is MNHEY and CDR2 is SVGAGI. Trimming cost V 7 bases and J 2 bases; bases outside gene matches: 8. The study's findings and limits: Later analysis suggested most CMV-associated TCR beta chains were HLA-restricted. Segments of the TCR beta V type were, in most cases, productive about 87% or about 30% of the time in an earlier analysis.

About this clone itself: What it binds is unknown.

PCR involved 60 Vbeta and 13 Jbeta primers. Here immunoSEQ multiplex PCR was the method, and the copy in TCRdb shows in-frame clones only, minus some. The table records 95,000 to 100,000 clones, 60% to 80% of them present only once. Material for sequencing was PBMCs. V and J are TRBV6-5 and TRBJ1-5; the match to TRBD1 covers 7 bases. This TCR was recovered from a man in his forties in good health and CMV-seronegative. The CDR3 protein is CASKSGGLGNQPQHF. CDR3 in DNA: TGTGCCAGCAAATCAGGGGGTTTAGGCAATCAGCCCCAGCATTTT.